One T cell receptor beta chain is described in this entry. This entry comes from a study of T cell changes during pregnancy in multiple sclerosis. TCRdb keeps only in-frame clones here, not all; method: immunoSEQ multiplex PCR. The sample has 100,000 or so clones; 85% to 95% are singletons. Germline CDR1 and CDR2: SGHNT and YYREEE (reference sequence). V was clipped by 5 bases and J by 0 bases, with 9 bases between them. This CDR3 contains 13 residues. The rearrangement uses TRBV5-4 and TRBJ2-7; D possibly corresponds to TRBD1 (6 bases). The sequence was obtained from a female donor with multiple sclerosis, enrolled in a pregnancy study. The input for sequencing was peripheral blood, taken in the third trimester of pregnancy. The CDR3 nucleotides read TGTGCCAGCAGGGCCAGGGGCTCCTACGAGCAGTACTTC. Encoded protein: CASRARGSYEQYF.